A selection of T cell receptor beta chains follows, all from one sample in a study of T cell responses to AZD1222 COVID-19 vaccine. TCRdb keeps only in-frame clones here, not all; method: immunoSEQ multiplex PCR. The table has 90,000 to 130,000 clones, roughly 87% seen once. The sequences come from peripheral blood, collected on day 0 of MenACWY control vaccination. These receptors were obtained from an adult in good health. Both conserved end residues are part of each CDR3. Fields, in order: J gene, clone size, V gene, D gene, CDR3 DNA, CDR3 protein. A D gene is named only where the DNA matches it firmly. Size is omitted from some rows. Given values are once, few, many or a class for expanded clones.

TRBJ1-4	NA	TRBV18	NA	TGTGCCAGCTCACCTGGGGAGAATGAAAAACTGTTTTTT	CASSPGENEKLFF
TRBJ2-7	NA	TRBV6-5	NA	TGTGCCAGCAGTTACTCAAGGGGGTGGGGGTACGAGCAGTACTTC	CASSYSRGWGYEQYF
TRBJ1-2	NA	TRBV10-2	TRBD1	TGCGCCAGCGGCGGGACAGTCCGAGGGAACTATGGCTACACCTTC	CASGGTVRGNYGYTF
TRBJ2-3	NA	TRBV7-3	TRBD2	TGTGCCAGCAGCCGCGGACTAGCGGAAGATACGCAGTATTTT	CASSRGLAEDTQYF
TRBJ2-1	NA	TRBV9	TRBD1	TGTGCCAGCAGCCCAGGGGACAGGCTGTACAATGAGCAGTTCTTC	CASSPGDRLYNEQFF
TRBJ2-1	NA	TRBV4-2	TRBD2	TGTGCCAGCAGCCAAGAGGGGGACTATCGGTACAATGAGCAGTTCTTC	CASSQEGDYRYNEQFF
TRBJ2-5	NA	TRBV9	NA	TGTGCCAGCAGCGGTGGACTGCTAGAGACCCAGTACTTC	CASSGGLLETQYF
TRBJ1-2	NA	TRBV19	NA	TGTGCCAGTAGTATTTCTCGCGCCGATGGCTACACCTTC	CASSISRADGYTF
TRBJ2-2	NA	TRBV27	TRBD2	TGTGCCAGCAGTTTGGGAGCGGGGGCCACCCGTAGCACCGGGGAGCTGTTTTTT	CASSLGAGATRSTGELFF
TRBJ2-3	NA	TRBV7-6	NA	TGTGCCAGCAGCCGACTTGTTACCGATACGCAGTATTTT	CASSRLVTDTQYF
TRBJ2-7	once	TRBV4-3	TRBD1	TGCGCCAGCAGTCATTTACTTCAGGGGGCGGACGAGCAGTACTTC	CASSHLLQGADEQYF
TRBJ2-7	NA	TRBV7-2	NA	TGTGCCAGCAGCTTCCAACAGGGACCTACCTACGAGCAGTACTTC	CASSFQQGPTYEQYF
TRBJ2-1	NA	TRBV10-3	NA	TGTGCCATCAGTGTCGGTACGGATTCCTACAATGAGCAGTTCTTC	CAISVGTDSYNEQFF